This is a list of T cell receptor beta chains from one sample in a study of blood T cell repertoires in COVID-19. Some clones are missing from TCRdb's copy, which holds only in-frame ones; the method was immunoSEQ multiplex PCR. The sample carries about 170,000 clones, 80% to 90% recorded once. Material for sequencing was peripheral blood. The receptors shown here come from an older woman with COVID-19, enrolled during active disease. Each CDR3 is given with its conserved first and last residue. D genes are given only for firm matches. Clone size is shown for a subset of rows, as once, few, many or a class of expanded clone.

CDR3 protein: CASSPPSGMSSYEQYF
CDR3 DNA: TGTGCCAGCTCACCGCCTAGCGGGATGAGTTCCTACGAGCAGTACTTC
clone size: NA
D gene: TRBD2
J gene: TRBJ2-7
V gene: TRBV18

CDR3 protein: CASSLVSVVETQYF
CDR3 DNA: TGTGCCAGCAGCTTAGTCTCAGTTGTGGAGACCCAGTACTTC
clone size: NA
D gene: NA
J gene: TRBJ2-5
V gene: TRBV7-2

CDR3 protein: CASSKDKTTMEETQYF
CDR3 DNA: TGTGCCAGCAGCAAAGATAAAACAACGATGGAGGAGACCCAGTACTTC
clone size: NA
D gene: NA
J gene: TRBJ2-5
V gene: TRBV21-1

CDR3 protein: CSVLRTWEQYF
CDR3 DNA: TGCAGTGTTCTTCGGACTTGGGAGCAGTACTTC
clone size: NA
D gene: NA
J gene: TRBJ2-7
V gene: TRBV20-1

CDR3 protein: CASSDLGQGGKLFF
CDR3 DNA: TGCGCCAGCAGCGACCTTGGACAGGGGGGAAAACTGTTTTTT
clone size: NA
D gene: TRBD1
J gene: TRBJ1-4
V gene: TRBV10-2

CDR3 protein: CASSFDSSPYGYTF
CDR3 DNA: TGTGCCAGCAGCTTTGACAGTTCCCCTTATGGCTACACCTTC
clone size: NA
D gene: NA
J gene: TRBJ1-2
V gene: TRBV7-9

CDR3 protein: CASSPRQGPSYNSPLHF
CDR3 DNA: TGTGCCAGCAGTCCGCGACAGGGACCCTCCTATAATTCACCCCTCCACTTT
clone size: once
D gene: TRBD1
J gene: TRBJ1-6
V gene: TRBV27

CDR3 protein: CASSPLGRDTEQFF
CDR3 DNA: TGTGCCAGCAGCCCCCTCGGTCGGGACACTGAGCAGTTCTTC
clone size: once
D gene: NA
J gene: TRBJ2-1
V gene: TRBV11-2

CDR3 protein: CASSLGRASGRPETQYF
CDR3 DNA: TGTGCCAGCAGCTTAGGACGGGCCAGCGGGAGGCCTGAGACCCAGTACTTC
clone size: NA
D gene: TRBD2
J gene: TRBJ2-5
V gene: TRBV7-9

CDR3 protein: CATSDITGGSGELFF
CDR3 DNA: TGTGCCACCAGTGATATCACAGGGGGATCCGGGGAGCTGTTTTTT
clone size: NA
D gene: TRBD1
J gene: TRBJ2-2
V gene: TRBV24-1

CDR3 protein: CASSQDGVGFGEQFF
CDR3 DNA: TGCGCCAGCAGCCAAGACGGGGTAGGTTTCGGTGAGCAGTTCTTC
clone size: NA
D gene: NA
J gene: TRBJ2-1
V gene: TRBV4-1

CDR3 protein: CASSLSGRISTNEKLFF
CDR3 DNA: TGTGCCAGCAGTTTATCGGGCAGGATTTCAACTAATGAAAAACTGTTTTTT
clone size: NA
D gene: NA
J gene: TRBJ1-4
V gene: TRBV27

CDR3 protein: CASSLGTVSEEQYF
CDR3 DNA: TGTGCCAGCAGTTTGGGGACAGTAAGTGAAGAGCAGTACTTC
clone size: NA
D gene: TRBD1
J gene: TRBJ2-7
V gene: TRBV28

CDR3 protein: CASRGTTTLRLEAFF
CDR3 DNA: TGTGCCAGTAGGGGGACTACCACCTTGCGATTAGAAGCTTTCTTT
clone size: NA
D gene: NA
J gene: TRBJ1-1
V gene: TRBV19

CDR3 protein: CASSQDLSGGNNEQFF
CDR3 DNA: TGTGCCAGCAGCCAAGATCTAAGCGGGGGGAACAATGAGCAGTTCTTC
clone size: few
D gene: TRBD2
J gene: TRBJ2-1
V gene: TRBV3-1/TRBV3-2

CDR3 protein: CASSSPVLGSPLHF
CDR3 DNA: TGTGCCAGCAGCTCCCCGGTCCTCGGTTCACCCCTCCACTTT
clone size: NA
D gene: NA
J gene: TRBJ1-6
V gene: TRBV5-6

CDR3 protein: CASSEASGVWWEQFF
CDR3 DNA: TGTGCCAGCAGTGAAGCTAGCGGGGTCTGGTGGGAGCAGTTCTTC
clone size: few
D gene: TRBD2
J gene: TRBJ2-1
V gene: TRBV6-1

CDR3 protein: CASSYGHRGGTEAFF
CDR3 DNA: TGTGCCAGCAGTTATGGTCACAGGGGGGGCACTGAAGCTTTCTTT
clone size: NA
D gene: TRBD1
J gene: TRBJ1-1
V gene: TRBV6-2/TRBV6-3

CDR3 protein: CASSKRALQETQYF
CDR3 DNA: TGTGCCAGCAGCAAGCGGGCGCTTCAAGAGACCCAGTACTTC
clone size: NA
D gene: NA
J gene: TRBJ2-5
V gene: TRBV27

CDR3 protein: CASSDRAYGYTF
CDR3 DNA: TGTGCCAGCTCCGACAGGGCCTATGGCTACACCTTC
clone size: NA
D gene: TRBD1
J gene: TRBJ1-2
V gene: TRBV6-5

CDR3 protein: CSASLPSGRSRDIQYF
CDR3 DNA: TGCAGTGCTAGTCTTCCTAGCGGGAGATCTCGCGACATTCAGTACTTC
clone size: NA
D gene: TRBD2
J gene: TRBJ2-4
V gene: TRBV20-1

CDR3 protein: CAWSGGSYEQYF
CDR3 DNA: TGTGCCTGGTCAGGGGGCTCCTACGAGCAGTACTTC
clone size: NA
D gene: TRBD1
J gene: TRBJ2-7
V gene: TRBV30

CDR3 protein: CATRPRGFDETQYF
CDR3 DNA: TGTGCCACCAGGCCTCGGGGGTTTGACGAGACCCAGTACTTC
clone size: NA
D gene: NA
J gene: TRBJ2-5
V gene: TRBV15

CDR3 protein: CASSAGAATGELFF
CDR3 DNA: TGTGCCAGCAGCGCAGGGGCGGCCACCGGGGAGCTGTTTTTT
clone size: once
D gene: NA
J gene: TRBJ2-2
V gene: TRBV9

CDR3 protein: CASSLNPGVQGGYTF
CDR3 DNA: TGTGCCAGCAGCTTAAATCCGGGGGTTCAGGGAGGCTACACCTTC
clone size: NA
D gene: NA
J gene: TRBJ1-2
V gene: TRBV7-2

CDR3 protein: CASIGHNQPQHF
CDR3 DNA: TGTGCCAGCATTGGGCACAATCAGCCCCAGCATTTT
clone size: NA
D gene: NA
J gene: TRBJ1-5
V gene: TRBV6-5

CDR3 protein: CASSLFGRGSSPEAFF
CDR3 DNA: TGTGCCAGCAGTTTATTCGGAAGGGGTTCCTCCCCTGAAGCTTTCTTT
clone size: NA
D gene: NA
J gene: TRBJ1-1
V gene: TRBV28

CDR3 protein: CASSLGRHLQETQYF
CDR3 DNA: TGCGCCAGCAGCTTGGGTAGACACCTCCAAGAGACCCAGTACTTC
clone size: NA
D gene: NA
J gene: TRBJ2-5
V gene: TRBV5-1

CDR3 protein: CASSRTAGYGYGYTF
CDR3 DNA: TGTGCCAGCAGTAGGACAGCGGGGTATGGCTATGGCTACACCTTC
clone size: NA
D gene: NA
J gene: TRBJ1-2
V gene: TRBV28

CDR3 protein: CASSISRGNTEAFF
CDR3 DNA: TGTGCCAGTAGTATTAGTAGGGGGAACACTGAAGCTTTCTTT
clone size: once
D gene: NA
J gene: TRBJ1-1
V gene: TRBV19

CDR3 protein: CASSQVRLAGSYEQYF
CDR3 DNA: TGTGCCAGCAGCCAAGTGAGACTAGCGGGGTCCTACGAGCAGTACTTC
clone size: NA
D gene: TRBD2
J gene: TRBJ2-7
V gene: TRBV3-1/TRBV3-2

CDR3 protein: CASSRETSIPGELFF
CDR3 DNA: TGTGCCAGCAGCCGAGAGACTAGCATCCCCGGGGAGCTGTTTTTT
clone size: NA
D gene: TRBD2
J gene: TRBJ2-2
V gene: TRBV4-2

CDR3 protein: CASSVGGFETQYF
CDR3 DNA: TGTGCCAGCAGCGTAGGAGGGTTTGAGACCCAGTACTTC
clone size: NA
D gene: NA
J gene: TRBJ2-5
V gene: TRBV9

CDR3 protein: CASSQDLQSILRGPIYGYTF
CDR3 DNA: TGCGCCAGCAGCCAAGATCTTCAATCAATACTCAGGGGGCCCATCTATGGCTACACCTTC
clone size: NA
D gene: TRBD1
J gene: TRBJ1-2
V gene: TRBV4-1

CDR3 protein: CASKTSPVWDEQFF
CDR3 DNA: TGTGCCAGCAAGACTAGCCCAGTTTGGGATGAGCAGTTCTTC
clone size: NA
D gene: TRBD2
J gene: TRBJ2-1
V gene: TRBV28

CDR3 protein: CASSLRENSNQPQHF
CDR3 DNA: TGTGCCAGCAGTTTAAGGGAGAATAGCAATCAGCCCCAGCATTTT
clone size: NA
D gene: NA
J gene: TRBJ1-5
V gene: TRBV27

CDR3 protein: CASSYSMGGRLTEAFF
CDR3 DNA: TGTGCCAGCAGTTACTCGATGGGAGGACGTCTGACTGAAGCTTTCTTT
clone size: NA
D gene: NA
J gene: TRBJ1-1
V gene: TRBV6-6

CDR3 protein: CATSRGGWETQYF
CDR3 DNA: TGTGCCACCAGCAGAGGAGGATGGGAGACCCAGTACTTC
clone size: NA
D gene: NA
J gene: TRBJ2-5
V gene: TRBV15

CDR3 protein: CAISDSGGGQPQHF
CDR3 DNA: TGTGCCATCAGTGATAGTGGGGGCGGTCAGCCCCAGCATTTT
clone size: NA
D gene: NA
J gene: TRBJ1-5
V gene: TRBV10-3

CDR3 protein: CATSGLAGGPADTQYF
CDR3 DNA: TGTGCCACTTCCGGACTAGCGGGGGGGCCAGCAGATACGCAGTATTTT
clone size: once
D gene: TRBD2
J gene: TRBJ2-3
V gene: TRBV6-6

CDR3 protein: CASSRSGDRVGYTF
CDR3 DNA: TGCGCCAGCAGCCGATCAGGGGACAGGGTCGGCTACACCTTC
clone size: NA
D gene: TRBD1
J gene: TRBJ1-2
V gene: TRBV5-1

CDR3 protein: CASSWTGANYGYTF
CDR3 DNA: TGTGCCAGTAGTTGGACAGGGGCCAACTATGGCTACACCTTC
clone size: NA
D gene: TRBD1
J gene: TRBJ1-2
V gene: TRBV19

CDR3 protein: CATSTLSGGAVF
CDR3 DNA: TGTGCCACCAGCACCCTAAGCGGTGGAGCGGTCTTC
clone size: NA
D gene: NA
J gene: TRBJ1-2
V gene: TRBV15

CDR3 protein: CASQRLEIYEQFF
CDR3 DNA: TGTGCCAGCCAGCGACTAGAAATATATGAGCAGTTCTTC
clone size: NA
D gene: NA
J gene: TRBJ2-1
V gene: TRBV5-6

CDR3 protein: CASSKGGIRGSSYNEQFF
CDR3 DNA: TGCGCCAGCAGCAAAGGGGGTATCCGAGGGAGCTCCTACAATGAGCAGTTCTTC
clone size: once
D gene: NA
J gene: TRBJ2-1
V gene: TRBV5-1

CDR3 protein: CASSQDGGNQPQHF
CDR3 DNA: TGCGCCAGCAGCCAAGATGGGGGGAATCAGCCCCAGCATTTT
clone size: NA
D gene: NA
J gene: TRBJ1-5
V gene: TRBV4-1

CDR3 protein: CASRLNLHF
CDR3 DNA: TGTGCCAGCAGACTGAACCTCCACTTT
clone size: NA
D gene: NA
J gene: TRBJ1-6
V gene: TRBV6-4

CDR3 protein: CASSEMGQGTEAFF
CDR3 DNA: TGTGCCAGCAGTGAAATGGGACAGGGCACTGAAGCTTTCTTT
clone size: NA
D gene: TRBD1
J gene: TRBJ1-1
V gene: TRBV2